This T cell receptor (beta chain) came from a study of PD-1 blockade in classical Hodgkin lymphoma. Using immunoSEQ multiplex PCR, the repertoire was profiled, and TCRdb retains in-frame clones only, with some absent. The sample carries fewer than 55,000 clones, roughly 80% recorded once. Per germline, CDR1 SGHRS and CDR2 YFSETQ. With 3 bases removed from V and 2 bases from J, the gap between germline ends came to 12 bases. The CDR3 length is 14 residues. Time point meaning: cycle 4 day 1 (C4D1), after 5 to 7 weeks of nivolumab. Following autologous stem cell transplantation, relapse occurred in every patient, and exposure to brentuximab vedotin varied.

Specimen: peripheral blood mononuclear cells (PBMCs), collected before the fourth cycle of nivolumab. This chain links TRBV5-1 with TRBJ2-7, with D tentatively TRBD2 (6 bases). This sequence was found in a human donor with classical Hodgkin lymphoma. The CDR3 sequence: CASSSTGLTYEQYF. In nucleotides, the CDR3 is TGCGCCAGCAGCTCAACGGGACTCACCTACGAGCAGTACTTC.